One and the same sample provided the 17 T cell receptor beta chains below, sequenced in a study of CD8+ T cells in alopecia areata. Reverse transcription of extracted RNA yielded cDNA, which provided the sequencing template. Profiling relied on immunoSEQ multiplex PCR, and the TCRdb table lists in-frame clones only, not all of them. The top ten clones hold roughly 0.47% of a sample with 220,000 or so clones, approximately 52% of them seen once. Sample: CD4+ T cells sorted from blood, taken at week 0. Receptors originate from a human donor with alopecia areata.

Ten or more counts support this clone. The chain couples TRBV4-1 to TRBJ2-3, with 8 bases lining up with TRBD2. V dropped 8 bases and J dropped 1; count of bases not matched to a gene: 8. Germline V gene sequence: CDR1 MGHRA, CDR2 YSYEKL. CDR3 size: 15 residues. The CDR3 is CASQGLAVGTDTQYF. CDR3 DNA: TGCGCCAGCCAAGGACTAGCAGTAGGCACAGATACGCAGTATTTT.

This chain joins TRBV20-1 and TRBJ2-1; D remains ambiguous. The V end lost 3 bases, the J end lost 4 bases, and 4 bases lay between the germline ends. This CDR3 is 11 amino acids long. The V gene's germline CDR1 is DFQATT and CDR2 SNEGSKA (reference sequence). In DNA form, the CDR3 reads TGCAGTGCTAGCGATTACAATGAGCAGTTCTTC. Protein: CSASDYNEQFF.

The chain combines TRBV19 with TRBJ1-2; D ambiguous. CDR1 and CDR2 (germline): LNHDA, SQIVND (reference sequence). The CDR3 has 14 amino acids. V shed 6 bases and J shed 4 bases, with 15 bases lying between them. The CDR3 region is CASSQGAVAYGYTF. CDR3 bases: TGTGCCAGTAGCCAAGGAGCCGTCGCCTATGGCTACACCTTC.

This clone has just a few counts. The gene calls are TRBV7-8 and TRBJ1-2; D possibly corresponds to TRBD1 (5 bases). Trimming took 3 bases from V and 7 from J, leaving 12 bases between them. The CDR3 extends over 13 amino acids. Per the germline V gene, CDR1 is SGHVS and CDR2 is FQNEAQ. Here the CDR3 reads CASSFMPGSGYTF. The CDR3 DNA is TGTGCCAGCAGCTTTATGCCAGGGAGTGGCTACACCTTC.

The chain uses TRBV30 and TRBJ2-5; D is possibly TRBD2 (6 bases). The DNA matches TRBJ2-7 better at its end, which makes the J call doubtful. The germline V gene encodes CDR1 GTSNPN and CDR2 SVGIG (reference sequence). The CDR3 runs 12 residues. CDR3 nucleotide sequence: TGTGCCTGGGGGACGGGAGCCGACGAGCAGTACTTC. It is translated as CAWGTGADEQYF.

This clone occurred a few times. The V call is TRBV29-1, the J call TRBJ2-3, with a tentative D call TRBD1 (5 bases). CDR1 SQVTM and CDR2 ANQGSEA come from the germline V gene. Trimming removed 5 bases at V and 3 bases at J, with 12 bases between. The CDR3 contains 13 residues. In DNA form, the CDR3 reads TGCAGCGTTAAAGGGGTTCATACAGATACGCAGTATTTT. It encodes CSVKGVHTDTQYF.

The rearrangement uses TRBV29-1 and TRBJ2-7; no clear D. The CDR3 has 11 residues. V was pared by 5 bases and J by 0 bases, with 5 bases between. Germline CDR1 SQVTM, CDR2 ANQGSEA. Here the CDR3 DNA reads TGCAGCGTTCGCAACTCCTACGAGCAGTACTTC. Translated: CSVRNSYEQYF.

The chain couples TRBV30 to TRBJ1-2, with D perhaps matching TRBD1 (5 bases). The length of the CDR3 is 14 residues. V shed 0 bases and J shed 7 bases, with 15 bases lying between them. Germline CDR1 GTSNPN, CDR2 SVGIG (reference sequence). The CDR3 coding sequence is TGTGCCTGGAGTGTACGTCGGACGGGGGGTGGCTACACCTTC. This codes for CAWSVRRTGGGYTF. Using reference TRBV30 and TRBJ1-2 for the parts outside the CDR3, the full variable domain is SQTIHQWPATLVQPVGSPLSLECTVEGTSNPNLYWYRQAAGRGLQLLFYSVGIGQISSEVPQNLSASRPQDRQFILSSKKLLLSDSGFYLCAWSVRRTGGGYTFGSGTRLTVV.

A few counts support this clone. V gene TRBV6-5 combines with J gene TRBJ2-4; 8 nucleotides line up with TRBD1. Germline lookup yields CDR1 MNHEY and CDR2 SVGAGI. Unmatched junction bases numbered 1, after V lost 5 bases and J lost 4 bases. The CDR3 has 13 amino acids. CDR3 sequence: CASSRQGKNIQYF. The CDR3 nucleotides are TGTGCCAGCAGTCGACAGGGGAAAAACATTCAGTACTTC.

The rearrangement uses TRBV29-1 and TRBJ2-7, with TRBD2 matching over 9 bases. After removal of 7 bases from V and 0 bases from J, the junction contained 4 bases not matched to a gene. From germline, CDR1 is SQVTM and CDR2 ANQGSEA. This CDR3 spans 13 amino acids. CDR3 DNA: TGCAGCGCTGCGGGAGGGACCTCCTACGAGCAGTACTTC. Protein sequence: CSAAGGTSYEQYF.

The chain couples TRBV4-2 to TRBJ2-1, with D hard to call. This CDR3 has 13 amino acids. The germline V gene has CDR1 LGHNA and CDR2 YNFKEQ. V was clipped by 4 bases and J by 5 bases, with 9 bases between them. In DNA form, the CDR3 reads TGTGCCAGCAGCCGAATCCCTAACAATGAGCAGTTCTTC. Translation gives CASSRIPNNEQFF.

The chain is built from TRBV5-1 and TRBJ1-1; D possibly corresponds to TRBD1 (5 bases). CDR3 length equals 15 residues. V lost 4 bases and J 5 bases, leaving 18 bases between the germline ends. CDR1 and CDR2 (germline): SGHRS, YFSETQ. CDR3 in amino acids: CASSAEAGTPTEAFF. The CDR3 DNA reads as TGCGCCAGCAGCGCTGAAGCCGGGACTCCAACTGAAGCTTTCTTT. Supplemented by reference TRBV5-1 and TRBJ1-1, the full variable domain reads KAGVTQTPRYLIKTRGQQVTLSCSPISGHRSVSWYQQTPGQGLQFLFEYFSETQRNKGNFPGRFSGRQFSNSRSEMNVSTLELGDSALYLCASSAEAGTPTEAFFGQGTRLTVV.

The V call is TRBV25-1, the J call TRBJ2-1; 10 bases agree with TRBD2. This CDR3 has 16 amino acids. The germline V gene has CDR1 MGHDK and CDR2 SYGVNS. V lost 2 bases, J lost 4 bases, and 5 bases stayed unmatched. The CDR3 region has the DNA TGTGCCAGCAGTGAACATAGCGGGGGGATTTACAATGAGCAGTTCTTC. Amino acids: CASSEHSGGIYNEQFF.

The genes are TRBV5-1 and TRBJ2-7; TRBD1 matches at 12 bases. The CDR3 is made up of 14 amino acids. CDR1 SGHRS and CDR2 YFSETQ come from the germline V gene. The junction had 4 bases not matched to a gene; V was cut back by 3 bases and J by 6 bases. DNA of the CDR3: TGCGCCAGCAGCTCGGGACAGGGGGCCAGCGAGCAGTACTTC. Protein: CASSSGQGASEQYF.

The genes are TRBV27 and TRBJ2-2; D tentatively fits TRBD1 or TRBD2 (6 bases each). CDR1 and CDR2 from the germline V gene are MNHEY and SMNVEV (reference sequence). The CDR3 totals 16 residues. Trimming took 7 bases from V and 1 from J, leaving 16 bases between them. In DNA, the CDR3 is TGTGCCAGCACCTCGTGGGGGGCGCAGAACACCGGGGAGCTGTTTTTT. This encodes CASTSWGAQNTGELFF.

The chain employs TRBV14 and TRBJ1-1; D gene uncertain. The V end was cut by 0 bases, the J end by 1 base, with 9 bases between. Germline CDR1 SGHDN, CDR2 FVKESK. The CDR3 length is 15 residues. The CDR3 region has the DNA TGTGCCAGCAGCCAAGATGGGCGGACGAACACTGAAGCTTTCTTT. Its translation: CASSQDGRTNTEAFF.

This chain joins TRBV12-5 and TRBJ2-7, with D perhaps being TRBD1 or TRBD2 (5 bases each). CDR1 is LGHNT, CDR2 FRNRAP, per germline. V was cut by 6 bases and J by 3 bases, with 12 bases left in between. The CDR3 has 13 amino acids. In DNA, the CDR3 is TGTGCTAGTGGGCTTGGGGGAAGCTACGAGCAGTACTTC. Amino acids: CASGLGGSYEQYF.